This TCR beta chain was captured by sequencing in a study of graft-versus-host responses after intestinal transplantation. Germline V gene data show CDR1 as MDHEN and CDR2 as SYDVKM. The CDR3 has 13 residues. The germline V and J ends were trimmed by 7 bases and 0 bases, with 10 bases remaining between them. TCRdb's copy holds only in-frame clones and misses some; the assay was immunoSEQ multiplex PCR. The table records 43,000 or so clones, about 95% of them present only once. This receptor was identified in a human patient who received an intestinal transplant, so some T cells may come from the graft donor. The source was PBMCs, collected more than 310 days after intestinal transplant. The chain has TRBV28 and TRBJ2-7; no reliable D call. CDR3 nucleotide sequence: TGTGCCAGCACTGCGGCAAGCTCCTACGAGCAGTACTTC. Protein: CASTAASSYEQYF.